This entry lists 25 T cell receptor beta chains sequenced from one sample in a study of T cell responses to AZD1222 COVID-19 vaccine. Only in-frame clones appear in the TCRdb table, and some are missing; sequencing was by immunoSEQ multiplex PCR. The data hold over 110,000 clones, with under 95% observed a single time. Sequences were derived from peripheral blood, sampled on day 0 of AZD1222 vaccination. The receptors derive from an adult in good health.

This clone was counted a single time. V is TRBV19 and J is TRBJ1-4; 8 nucleotides agree with TRBD1. J lost 3 bases, V lost 7 bases, and 4 bases had no gene match. CDR3 length: 14 residues. Per the germline V gene, CDR1 is LNHDA and CDR2 is SQIVND (reference sequence). CDR3 nucleotide sequence: TGTGCCAGTAATGACAGGGGTTCTAATGAAAAACTGTTTTTT. It translates to CASNDRGSNEKLFF.

This clone was seen just once. This chain connects TRBV30 to TRBJ2-7, with TRBD2 matching over 8 bases. With V trimmed by 6 bases and J by 6 bases, 19 bases remained unmatched. Germline CDR1 reads GTSNPN; CDR2 reads SVGIG (reference sequence). The CDR3 is made up of 16 amino acids. CDR3 coding DNA: TGTGCCTGCGGGGGGGCGGGAACATTGTCTAGGGCCGAGCAGTACTTC. Its protein is CACGGAGTLSRAEQYF.

V and J are TRBV6-5 and TRBJ2-7; perhaps TRBD2 as D (5 bases). This CDR3 has 13 residues. V was shortened by 4 bases and J by 5 bases, with 12 bases between the two germline ends. Per germline, CDR1 MNHEY and CDR2 SVGAGI. CDR3 sequence: CASSWRDGDEQYF. CDR3 DNA sequence: TGTGCCAGCAGTTGGAGAGACGGGGACGAGCAGTACTTC.

The chain couples TRBV5-1 to TRBJ1-5; D remains unclear. The V end was cut by 0 bases, the J end by 5 bases, with 6 bases between. The germline CDR1 and CDR2 sequences are SGHRS and YFSETQ. CDR3 length equals 13 residues. The CDR3 loop reads CASSLAGDQPQHF. In nucleotides, the CDR3 is TGCGCCAGCAGCTTGGCCGGTGATCAGCCCCAGCATTTT.

The chain recombines TRBV29-1 with TRBJ2-7; tentatively, D is TRBD2 (6 bases). The CDR3 is made up of 15 amino acids. V was clipped by 0 bases and J by 6 bases, with 18 bases between them. Germline V CDR1 and CDR2: SQVTM, ANQGSEA. CDR3 sequence reads: CSVEDWGVRGGEQYF. The CDR3 coding sequence is TGCAGCGTTGAAGATTGGGGGGTTAGGGGCGGCGAGCAGTACTTC.

The chain recombines TRBV5-6 with TRBJ1-2; D remains ambiguous. This CDR3 is 14 amino acids long. In germline, CDR1 is SGHDT, CDR2 YYEEEE. V was clipped by 4 bases and J by 4 bases, with 14 bases between them. The CDR3 DNA reads as TGTGCCAGCAGCCCCCCCGGAGGGAGCTATGGCTACACCTTC. Protein: CASSPPGGSYGYTF.

This clone was seen a handful of times. At the DNA level, this CDR3 is encoded by other sequences in the same sample as well. The rearrangement links TRBV19 to TRBJ2-1; no clear D gene. Germline CDR1 is LNHDA and CDR2 is SQIVND (reference sequence). Trimming left V 1 base short and J 7 bases short, with 8 bases between. The length of the CDR3 is 13 residues. The DNA of the CDR3 is TGTGCCAGTAGTATAGTCGGCTCAAATGAGCAGTTCTTC. It translates to CASSIVGSNEQFF.

V gene TRBV6-5 combines with J gene TRBJ1-1; no firm D call. The germline V gene has CDR1 MNHEY and CDR2 SVGAGI. This CDR3 comprises 11 residues. The V end lost 6 bases, the J end lost 8 bases, and 10 bases lay between the germline ends. CDR3 bases: TGTGCCAGCAGCGGGCAACGGGAAGCTTTCTTT. Its protein product is CASSGQREAFF.

The V and J genes are TRBV6-6 and TRBJ2-1; possibly TRBD1 for D (6 bases). Germline V lookup: CDR1 MNHNY, CDR2 SVGAGI (reference sequence). This CDR3 contains 14 residues. Trimming shortened V by 4 bases and J by 4 bases, and 11 bases separated the two germline ends. The CDR3 loop reads CASSSQQGYNEQFF. CDR3 nucleotides: TGTGCCAGCAGTTCCCAACAGGGATACAATGAGCAGTTCTTC.

The V gene is TRBV6-5, the J gene TRBJ1-2; TRBD1 is a possible D gene (6 bases). The CDR3 covers 13 residues. In germline, CDR1 is MNHEY, CDR2 SVGAGI. Trimming took off 10 bases at V and 6 bases at J, with 18 bases between the two ends. CDR3 sequence (DNA): TGTGCCATTCGGCCGGGGGGGGCGAATGGCTACACCTTC. Translation gives CAIRPGGANGYTF.

Here the CDR3 reads CASSLDDGPQMTQYF. The CDR3 bases are TGTGCCAGCAGCTTAGATGACGGGCCTCAGATGACCCAGTACTTC. This chain connects TRBV11-2 to TRBJ2-5; D gene ambiguous. The CDR3 length is 15 residues. Germline CDR1 is SGHAT and CDR2 is FQNNGV. V gave up 0 bases and J gave up 7 bases, with 15 bases separating them.

This clone was observed a single time. V is TRBV7-9 and J is TRBJ1-1, with a weak D call TRBD1 (5 bases). The V gene lost 3 bases and the J gene lost 5 bases, with 13 bases spanning the gap. From germline, CDR1 is SEHNR and CDR2 FQNEAQ (reference sequence). This CDR3 is 14 amino acids long. The CDR3 reads CASSFGAANTEAFF. CDR3 sequence (DNA): TGTGCCAGCAGCTTCGGGGCGGCGAATACTGAAGCTTTCTTT. Combining the CDR3 with reference TRBV7-9 and TRBJ1-1 gives the whole variable domain DTGVSQNPRHKITKRGQNVTFRCDPISEHNRLYWYRQTLGQGPEFLTYFQNEAQLEKSRLLSDRFSAERPKGSFSTLEIQRTEQGDSAMYLCASSFGAANTEAFFGQGTRLTVV.

V gene TRBV3-1 (or the pseudogene TRBV3-2) combines with J gene TRBJ2-7; TRBD1 might be the D (5 bases). The CDR3 spans 13 residues. Trimming pared 1 base from V and 2 bases from J, leaving 6 bases between. Per the germline V gene, CDR1 is LGHDT and CDR2 is YNNKEL (reference sequence). CDR3 residues: CASSQAGTYEQYF. As DNA, the CDR3 is TGTGCCAGCAGCCAAGCAGGGACCTACGAGCAGTACTTC.

The chain is built from TRBV6-5 and TRBJ1-5, with 9 bases lining up with TRBD1. The CDR3 is 14 residues long. Germline V CDR1 and CDR2: MNHEY, SVGAGI. Losses at the gene ends were 5 bases for V and 9 bases for J; bases not matched to a gene: 8. The CDR3 DNA sequence: TGTGCCAGCAGTACTGGACAGGGGACGGGGCCCCAGCATTTT. Amino acids: CASSTGQGTGPQHF.

This chain uses TRBV6-6 with TRBJ2-2; D may match TRBD1 or TRBD2 (7 bases each). The CDR3 has 13 residues. V lost 7 bases and J 5 bases, leaving 11 bases between the germline ends. Germline CDR1 reads MNHNY; CDR2 reads SVGAGI (reference sequence). The CDR3 loop reads CASIQGGTGELFF. CDR3 in DNA: TGTGCCAGCATCCAGGGGGGGACCGGGGAGCTGTTTTTT.

The chain links TRBV10-1 to TRBJ2-5, with a possible D match to TRBD2 (7 bases). The length of the CDR3 is 13 residues. Germline V gene data show CDR1 as WNHNN and CDR2 as SYGVQD (reference sequence). Trimming pared 6 bases from V and 1 base from J, leaving 9 bases between. CDR3 sequence (DNA): TGCGCCAGCAGCGGGGGGCTCCAAGAGACCCAGTACTTC. Translation: CASSGGLQETQYF.

This clone was picked up one time. V gene TRBV7-8 combines with J gene TRBJ1-1; the D is unclear. Trimming took 0 bases from V and 1 from J, leaving 21 bases between them. The CDR3 length is 19 residues. Per the germline V gene, CDR1 is SGHVS and CDR2 is FQNEAQ. The CDR3 sequence is CASSLAKRAGSLANTEAFF. As DNA, the CDR3 is TGTGCCAGCAGCTTAGCGAAAAGGGCTGGGTCTTTGGCGAACACTGAAGCTTTCTTT.

The chain couples TRBV19 to TRBJ1-5, with D possibly matching TRBD1 (6 bases). CDR3 length: 13 amino acids. Germline CDR1 reads LNHDA; CDR2 reads SQIVND (reference sequence). Trimming took 5 bases from V and 4 from J, leaving 9 bases between them. The CDR3 region has the DNA TGTGCCAGTAGTGGGACACGGAATCAGCCCCAGCATTTT. Residues: CASSGTRNQPQHF.

The chain employs TRBV27 and TRBJ2-3; D unresolved. The CDR3 length is 14 residues. V lost 6 bases to trimming and J lost 6 bases, with 16 bases between them. Germline V gene data show CDR1 as MNHEY and CDR2 as SMNVEV (reference sequence). The CDR3 DNA reads as TGTGCCAGCAGCCCATGGGCTTATGCGGATACGCAGTATTTT. This encodes CASSPWAYADTQYF.

The V gene is TRBV7-6, the J gene TRBJ1-3; a possible D gene is TRBD1 (6 bases). The CDR3 length is 17 residues. V lost 1 base to trimming and J lost 2 bases, with 15 bases between them. CDR1 is SGHVS and CDR2 is FNYEAQ in the germline V gene. CDR3 in DNA: TGTGCCAGCAGCTTAGAGTTTTTTTGGACAGCTGGAAACACCATATATTTT. Translated: CASSLEFFWTAGNTIYF.

The rearrangement links TRBV5-6 to TRBJ1-2, with TRBD1 matching over 7 bases. Germline CDR1 reads SGHDT; CDR2 reads YYEEEE. The CDR3 runs to 13 residues. Trimming cost V 4 bases and J 6 bases; bases outside gene matches: 6. CDR3 nucleotides: TGTGCCAGCAGCGACAGGGTCAGTGATGGCTACACCTTC. Translation: CASSDRVSDGYTF.

The chain uses TRBV9 and TRBJ2-1; 10 nucleotides agree with TRBD1. CDR3 length: 23 residues. V was pared by 3 bases and J by 0 bases, with 24 bases of the junction left unmatched. The germline V gene has CDR1 SGDLS and CDR2 YYNGEE. The CDR3 loop reads CASSGNPRPGQGISGSSYNEQFF. The CDR3 DNA is TGTGCCAGCAGCGGGAACCCCCGACCGGGACAGGGGATATCGGGAAGCTCCTACAATGAGCAGTTCTTC.

This chain uses TRBV3-1 (or the pseudogene TRBV3-2) with TRBJ2-1, with 10 bases aligning to TRBD2. Germline loops: CDR1 LGHDT, CDR2 YNNKEL (reference sequence). The CDR3 sequence is 16 residues long. The J segment lost 7 bases and the V segment lost 1 base, leaving 7 bases of the junction unmatched. The CDR3 DNA sequence: TGTGCCAGCAGCCAAGGTGGTAGCGGGAGGTTGAATGAGCAGTTCTTC. Encoded protein: CASSQGGSGRLNEQFF.

The chain is built from TRBV13 and TRBJ1-6, with D tentatively TRBD1 (6 bases). CDR3 length: 15 amino acids. Per germline, CDR1 PRHDT and CDR2 FYEKMQ (reference sequence). V lost 4 bases to trimming and J lost 9 bases, with 16 bases between them. The CDR3 DNA follows: TGTGCCAGCAGCTCCAACAGGGATTTCGGTTCACCCCTCCACTTT. This translates into CASSSNRDFGSPLHF.

This chain joins TRBV7-2 and TRBJ1-1; a possible D gene is TRBD1 (5 bases). V lost 6 bases, J lost 11 bases, and 19 bases lay in between. Germline V gene lookup returns CDR1 SGHTA and CDR2 FQGNSA. The CDR3 consists of 13 residues. CDR3 in amino acids: CASRWSRGIGAFF. As DNA, the CDR3 is TGTGCCAGCAGGTGGTCTAGGGGAATCGGGGCTTTCTTT.